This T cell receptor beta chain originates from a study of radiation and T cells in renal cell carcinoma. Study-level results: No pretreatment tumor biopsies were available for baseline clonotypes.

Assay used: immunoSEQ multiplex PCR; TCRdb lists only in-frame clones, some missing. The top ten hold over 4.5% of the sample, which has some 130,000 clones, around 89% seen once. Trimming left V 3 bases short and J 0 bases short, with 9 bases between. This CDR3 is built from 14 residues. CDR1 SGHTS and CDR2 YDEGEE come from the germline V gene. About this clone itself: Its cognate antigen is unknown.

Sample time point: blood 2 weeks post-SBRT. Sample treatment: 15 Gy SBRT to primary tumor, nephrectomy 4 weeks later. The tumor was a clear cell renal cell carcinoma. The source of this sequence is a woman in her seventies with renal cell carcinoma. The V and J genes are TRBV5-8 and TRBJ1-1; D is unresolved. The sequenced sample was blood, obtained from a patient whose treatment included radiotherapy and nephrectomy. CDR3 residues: CASSSRTVNTEAFF. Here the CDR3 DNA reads TGTGCCAGCAGCTCGCGAACAGTGAACACTGAAGCTTTCTTT.